The T cell receptor beta chain described here comes from a study of blood T cell repertoires in COVID-19. Background on the study: Material from acute and convalescent COVID-19 was sourced from the United States, Italy and Spain.

Germline V lookup: CDR1 LNHDA, CDR2 SQIVND (reference sequence). Trimming left V 7 bases short and J 2 bases short, with 14 bases between. The CDR3 covers 14 residues. The data were produced by immunoSEQ multiplex PCR, yet TCRdb's version contains in-frame clones alone and is incomplete. The repertoire holds 250,000 to 300,000 clones, with roughly 80% as singletons. The sequenced sample consisted of PBMCs or T cells enriched from blood (not recorded which). The chain combines TRBV19 with TRBJ1-1; weak D call: TRBD1 (5 bases). The TCR sequence derives from a man under 40 with acute COVID-19. DNA for the CDR3: TGTGCCAGTACTCCCGGGGGAGTCAACACTGAAGCTTTCTTT. This codes for CASTPGGVNTEAFF.